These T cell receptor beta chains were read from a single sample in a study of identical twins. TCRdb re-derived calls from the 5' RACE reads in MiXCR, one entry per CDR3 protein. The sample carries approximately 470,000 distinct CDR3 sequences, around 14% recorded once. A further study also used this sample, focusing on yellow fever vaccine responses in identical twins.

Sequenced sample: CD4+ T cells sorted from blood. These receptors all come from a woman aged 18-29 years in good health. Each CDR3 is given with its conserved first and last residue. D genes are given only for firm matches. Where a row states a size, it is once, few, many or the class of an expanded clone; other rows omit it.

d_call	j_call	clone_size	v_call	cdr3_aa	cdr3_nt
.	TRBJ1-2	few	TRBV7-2	CASSLVPGELGYTF	TGTGCCAGCAGCTTGGTTCCCGGAGAGCTCGGCTACACCTTC
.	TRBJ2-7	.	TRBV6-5	CASSYAGSYEQYF	TGTGCCAGCAGTTACGCTGGTAGCTACGAGCAGTACTTC
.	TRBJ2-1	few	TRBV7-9	CASFPPGGTYNEQFF	TGTGCCAGCTTCCCGCCGGGCGGGACGTACAATGAGCAGTTCTTC
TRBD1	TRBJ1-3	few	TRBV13	CASSYTLQGVGNTIYF	TGTGCCAGCAGCTACACCCTACAGGGGGTCGGAAACACCATATATTTT
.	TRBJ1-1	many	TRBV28	CASSGWTAEGGEAFF	TGTGCCAGCAGTGGATGGACAGCCGAGGGTGGTGAAGCTTTCTTT
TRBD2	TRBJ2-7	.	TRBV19	CASSASGTSGRYEQYF	TGTGCCAGTAGTGCCTCCGGGACTAGCGGGAGATACGAGCAGTACTTC
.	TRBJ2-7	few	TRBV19	CASGSEGRSAEQYF	TGTGCCAGTGGGTCCGAGGGACGGTCTGCAGAGCAGTACTTC
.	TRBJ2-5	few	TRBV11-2	CASSLSGAGQYF	TGTGCCAGCAGCTTGAGTGGGGCGGGTCAGTACTTC
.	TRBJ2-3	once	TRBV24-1	CATRSSGEGDTQYF	TGTGCCACCCGGTCAAGCGGAGAGGGAGATACGCAGTATTTT
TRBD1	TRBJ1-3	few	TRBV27	CASRTGVAGNTIYF	TGTGCCAGCAGAACAGGGGTAGCTGGAAACACCATATATTTT
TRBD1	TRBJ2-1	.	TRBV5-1	CASSLTDRHNNEQFF	TGCGCCAGCAGCTTGACGGACAGGCATAACAATGAGCAGTTCTTC
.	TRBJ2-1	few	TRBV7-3	CASSLTKANEQFF	TGTGCCAGCAGCTTAACTAAGGCGAATGAGCAGTTCTTC
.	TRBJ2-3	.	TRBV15	CATSSAGTYTDTQYF	TGTGCCACCAGCAGCGCCGGGACATACACAGATACGCAGTATTTT
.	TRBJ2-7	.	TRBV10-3	CAISYRVPSYEQYF	TGTGCCATCAGTTACAGGGTCCCCTCCTACGAGCAGTACTTC
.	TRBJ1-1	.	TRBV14	CASSLRGEAFF	TGTGCCAGCAGCCTGCGGGGGGAAGCTTTCTTT
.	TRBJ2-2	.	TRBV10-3	CAISEMAANTGELFF	TGTGCCATCAGTGAGATGGCGGCGAACACCGGGGAGCTGTTTTTT
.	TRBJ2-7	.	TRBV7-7	CASSSWGLAEQYF	TGTGCTAGCTCCTCTTGGGGTCTTGCCGAGCAGTACTTC
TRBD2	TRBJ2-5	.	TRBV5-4	CASSLGTSGGLVSETQYF	TGTGCCAGCAGCCTAGGGACTAGCGGGGGGTTAGTCTCGGAGACCCAGTACTTC
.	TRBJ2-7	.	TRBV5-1	CASSLAAGANYEQYF	TGCGCCAGCAGCTTGGCGGCAGGGGCAAACTACGAGCAGTACTTC
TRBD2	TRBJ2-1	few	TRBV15	CATSRDQLAGGPNPYNEQFF	TGTGCCACCAGCAGAGATCAGCTAGCGGGAGGGCCCAATCCCTACAATGAGCAGTTCTTC
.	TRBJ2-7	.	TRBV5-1	CASSLFDTGISEQYF	TGCGCCAGCAGCTTGTTTGACACCGGGATATCCGAGCAGTACTTC
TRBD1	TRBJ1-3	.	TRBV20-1	CSGTGTGTGNTIYF	TGCAGTGGGACCGGGACAGGGACTGGAAACACCATATATTTT
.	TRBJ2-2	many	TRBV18	CASSPPKGDPNTGELFF	TGTGCCAGCTCACCACCGAAAGGGGACCCGAACACCGGGGAGCTGTTTTTT
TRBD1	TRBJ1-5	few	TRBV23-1	CASTRDRVQPQHF	TGCGCCAGCACCCGGGACAGGGTTCAGCCCCAGCATTTT
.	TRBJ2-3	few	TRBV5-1	CASSLAGARYTDTQYF	TGCGCCAGCAGCTTGGCGGGGGCTCGATACACAGATACGCAGTATTTT
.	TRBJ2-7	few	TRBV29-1	CSVEDQLGLGQYF	TGCAGCGTTGAAGATCAGCTCGGGTTAGGGCAGTACTTC
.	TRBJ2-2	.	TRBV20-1	CSARQANTGELFF	TGCAGTGCTAGACAGGCGAACACCGGGGAGCTGTTTTTT
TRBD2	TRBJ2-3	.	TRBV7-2	CASSLKRGGGTDTQYF	TGTGCCAGCAGCTTAAAGCGGGGGGGCGGGACAGATACGCAGTATTTT
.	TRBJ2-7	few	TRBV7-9	CASKGITYEQYF	TGTGCCAGCAAAGGGATTACCTACGAGCAGTACTTC
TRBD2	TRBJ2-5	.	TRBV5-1	CASSFGLAGGPGETQYF	TGCGCCAGCAGCTTCGGACTAGCGGGGGGGCCAGGCGAGACCCAGTACTTC
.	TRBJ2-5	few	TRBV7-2	CASSFSISYEETQYF	TGTGCCAGCAGCTTTAGTATTAGCTATGAAGAGACCCAGTACTTC
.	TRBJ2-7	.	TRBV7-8	CASSLGSAQYF	TGTGCCAGCAGCTTAGGTTCGGCGCAGTACTTC
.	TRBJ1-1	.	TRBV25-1	CASSEFLGARTEAFF	TGTGCCAGCAGTGAGTTCTTGGGGGCGCGGACTGAAGCTTTCTTT
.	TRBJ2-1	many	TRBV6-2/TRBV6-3	CASSPLYGSGAAEQFF	TGTGCCAGCAGTCCCCTCTACGGCTCCGGGGCCGCTGAGCAGTTCTTC
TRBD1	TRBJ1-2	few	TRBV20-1	CSATKGQTVNYGYTF	TGCAGTGCTACTAAGGGACAGACGGTTAACTATGGCTACACCTTC
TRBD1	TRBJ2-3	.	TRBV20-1	CSATPGTAPGDTQYF	TGCAGTGCGACCCCCGGGACAGCCCCGGGAGATACGCAGTATTTT
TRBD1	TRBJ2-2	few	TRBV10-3	CAIRKTGVGTGELFF	TGTGCCATCAGAAAGACAGGGGTCGGCACCGGGGAGCTGTTTTTT
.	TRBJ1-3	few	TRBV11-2	CASSLRGSSNSGNTIYF	TGTGCCAGCAGCTTACGGGGCAGCTCTAACTCTGGAAACACCATATATTTT
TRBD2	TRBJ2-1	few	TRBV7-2	CASSASGTNRFNEQFF	TGTGCCAGCAGCGCGAGCGGGACTAACAGGTTTAATGAGCAGTTCTTC
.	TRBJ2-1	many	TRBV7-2	CASRIGTVNEQFF	TGTGCCAGCAGGATCGGTACAGTCAATGAGCAGTTCTTC
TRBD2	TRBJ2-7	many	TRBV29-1	CSVGGVAGGTYEQYF	TGCAGCGTTGGGGGGGTAGCGGGAGGAACTTACGAGCAGTACTTC
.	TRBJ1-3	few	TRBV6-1	CASSRDVHGNTIYF	TGTGCCAGCAGTCGGGACGTTCATGGAAACACCATATATTTT
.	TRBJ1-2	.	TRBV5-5	CASSLAVNYGYTF	TGTGCCAGCAGCTTGGCAGTGAACTATGGCTACACCTTC
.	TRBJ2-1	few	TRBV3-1	CASSHGPSGYNEQFF	TGTGCCAGCAGCCATGGCCCGTCAGGGTACAATGAGCAGTTCTTC
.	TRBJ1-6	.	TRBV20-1	CSARDGEGTGIFPLHF	TGCAGTGCTAGAGACGGAGAGGGGACGGGGATTTTTCCCCTCCACTTT
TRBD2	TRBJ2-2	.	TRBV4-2	CASSQWTSGSNTGELFF	TGTGCCAGCAGCCAGTGGACTAGCGGGTCGAACACCGGGGAGCTGTTTTTT
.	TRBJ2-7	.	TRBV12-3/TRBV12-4	CASSLEDPYEQYF	TGTGCCAGCAGTTTAGAGGATCCCTACGAGCAGTACTTC
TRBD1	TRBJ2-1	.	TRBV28	CASSLRTGSSYNEQFF	TGTGCCAGCAGTTTAAGGACAGGGAGCTCCTACAATGAGCAGTTCTTC
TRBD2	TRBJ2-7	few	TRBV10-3	CATSGLADAYEQYF	TGTGCCACTTCGGGACTAGCGGACGCCTACGAGCAGTACTTC
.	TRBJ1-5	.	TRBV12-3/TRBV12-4	CASGKSFNQPQHF	TGTGCCAGCGGAAAGAGCTTCAATCAGCCCCAGCATTTT
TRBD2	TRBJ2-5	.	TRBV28	CASSSGGNQETQYF	TGTGCCAGCAGTAGCGGGGGCAACCAAGAGACCCAGTACTTC
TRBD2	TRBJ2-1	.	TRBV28	CASSRGGADEQFF	TGTGCCAGCAGCCGGGGAGGGGCGGATGAGCAGTTCTTC
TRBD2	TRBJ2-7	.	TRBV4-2	CASSSYGTSGVTYEQYF	TGTGCCAGCAGCTCCTACGGTACTAGCGGGGTTACCTACGAGCAGTACTTC
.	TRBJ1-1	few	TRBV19	CASSILRTANTEAFF	TGTGCCAGTAGTATACTACGGACAGCGAACACTGAAGCTTTCTTT
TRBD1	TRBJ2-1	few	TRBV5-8	CASSLLAGQGVWFF	TGTGCCAGCAGCCTTCTCGCTGGACAGGGGGTTTGGTTCTTC
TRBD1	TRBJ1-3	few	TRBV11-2	CASSYRGQSTDTIYF	TGTGCCAGCAGCTACAGGGGGCAATCGACGGACACCATATATTTT
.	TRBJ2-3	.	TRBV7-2	CASSTKAGPPTDTQYF	TGTGCCAGCAGCACAAAAGCGGGCCCTCCCACAGATACGCAGTATTTT